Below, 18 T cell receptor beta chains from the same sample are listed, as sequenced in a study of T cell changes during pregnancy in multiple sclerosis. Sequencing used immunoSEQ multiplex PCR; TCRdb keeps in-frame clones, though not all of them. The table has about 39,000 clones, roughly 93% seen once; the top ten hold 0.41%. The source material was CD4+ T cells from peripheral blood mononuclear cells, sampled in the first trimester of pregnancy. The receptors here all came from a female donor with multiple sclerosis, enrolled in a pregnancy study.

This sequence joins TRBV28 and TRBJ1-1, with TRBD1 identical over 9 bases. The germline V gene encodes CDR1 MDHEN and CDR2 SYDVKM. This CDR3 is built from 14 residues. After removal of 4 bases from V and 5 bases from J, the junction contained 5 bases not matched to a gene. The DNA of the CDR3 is TGTGCCAGCAGTTGGGACAGGGTCGGGACTGAAGCTTTCTTT. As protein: CASSWDRVGTEAFF.

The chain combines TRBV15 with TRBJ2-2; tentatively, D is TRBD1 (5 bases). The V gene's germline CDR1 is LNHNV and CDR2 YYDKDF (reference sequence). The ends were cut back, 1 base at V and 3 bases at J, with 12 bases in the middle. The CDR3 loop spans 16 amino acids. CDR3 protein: CATSRATGVDTGELFF. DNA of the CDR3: TGTGCCACCAGCAGAGCAACAGGAGTCGACACCGGGGAGCTGTTTTTT.

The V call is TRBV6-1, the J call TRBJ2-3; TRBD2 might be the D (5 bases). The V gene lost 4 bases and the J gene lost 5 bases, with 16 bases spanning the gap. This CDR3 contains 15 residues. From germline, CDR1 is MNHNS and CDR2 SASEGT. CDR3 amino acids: CASSVVPGVRDTQYF. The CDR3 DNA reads TGTGCCAGCAGTGTAGTCCCCGGGGTTAGAGATACGCAGTATTTT.

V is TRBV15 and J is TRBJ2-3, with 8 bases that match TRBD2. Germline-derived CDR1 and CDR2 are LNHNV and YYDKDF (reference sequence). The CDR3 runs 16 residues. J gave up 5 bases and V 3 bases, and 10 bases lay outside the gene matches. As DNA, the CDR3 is TGTGCCACCAGCAGCCGAGAAGCGGGAGTAGTAGATACGCAGTATTTT. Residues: CATSSREAGVVDTQYF.

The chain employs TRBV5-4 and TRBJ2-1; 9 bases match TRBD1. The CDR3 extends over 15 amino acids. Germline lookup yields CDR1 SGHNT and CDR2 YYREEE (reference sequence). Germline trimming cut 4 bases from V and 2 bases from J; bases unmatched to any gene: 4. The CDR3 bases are TGTGCCAGCAGCGGAAGGGACAGGGCCTACAATGAGCAGTTCTTC. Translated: CASSGRDRAYNEQFF.

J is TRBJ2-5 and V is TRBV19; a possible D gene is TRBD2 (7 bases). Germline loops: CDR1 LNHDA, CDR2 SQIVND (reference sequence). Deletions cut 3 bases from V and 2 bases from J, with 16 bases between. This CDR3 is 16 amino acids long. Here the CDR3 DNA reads TGTGCCAGTAGTATCGGGGGGCGGGTAAGACAAGAGACCCAGTACTTC. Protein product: CASSIGGRVRQETQYF.

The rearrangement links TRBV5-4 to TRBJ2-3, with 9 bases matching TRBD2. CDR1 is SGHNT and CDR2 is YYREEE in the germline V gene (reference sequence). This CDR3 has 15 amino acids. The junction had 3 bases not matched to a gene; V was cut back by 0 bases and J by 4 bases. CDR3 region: CASSLAGTSSDTQYF. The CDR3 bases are TGTGCCAGCAGCTTGGCCGGGACTAGCTCAGATACGCAGTATTTT.

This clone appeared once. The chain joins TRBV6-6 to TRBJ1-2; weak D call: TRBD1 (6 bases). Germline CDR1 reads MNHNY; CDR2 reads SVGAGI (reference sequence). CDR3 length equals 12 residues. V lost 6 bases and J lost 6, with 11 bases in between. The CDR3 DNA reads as TGTGCCAGCAGGCGGACAGATGATGGCTACACCTTC. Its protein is CASRRTDDGYTF.

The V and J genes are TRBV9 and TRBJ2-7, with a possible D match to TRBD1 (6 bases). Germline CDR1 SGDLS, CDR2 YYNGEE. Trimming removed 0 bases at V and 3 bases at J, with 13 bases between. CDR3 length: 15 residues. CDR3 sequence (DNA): TGTGCCAGCAGCGTAGCTTTAGGACAGATCTACGAGCAGTACTTC. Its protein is CASSVALGQIYEQYF.

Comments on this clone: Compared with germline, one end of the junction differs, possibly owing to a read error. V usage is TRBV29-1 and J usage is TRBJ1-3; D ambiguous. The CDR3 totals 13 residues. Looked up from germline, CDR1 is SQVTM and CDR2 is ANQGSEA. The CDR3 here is CSVEGSSGNTIYF. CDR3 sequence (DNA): TGCAGCGTCGAAGGGAGCTCTGGAAACACCATATATTTT.

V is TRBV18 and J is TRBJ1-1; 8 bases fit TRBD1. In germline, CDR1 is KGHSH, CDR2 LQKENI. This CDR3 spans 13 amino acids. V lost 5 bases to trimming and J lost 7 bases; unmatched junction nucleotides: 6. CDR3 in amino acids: CASSEGQAIEAFF. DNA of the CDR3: TGTGCCAGCTCAGAGGGACAGGCCATTGAAGCTTTCTTT. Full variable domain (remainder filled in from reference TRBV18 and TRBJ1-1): NAGVMQNPRHLVRRRGQEARLRCSPMKGHSHVYWYRQLPEEGLKFMVYLQKENIIDESGMPKERFSAEFPKEGPSILRIQQVVRGDSAAYFCASSEGQAIEAFFGQGTRLTVV.

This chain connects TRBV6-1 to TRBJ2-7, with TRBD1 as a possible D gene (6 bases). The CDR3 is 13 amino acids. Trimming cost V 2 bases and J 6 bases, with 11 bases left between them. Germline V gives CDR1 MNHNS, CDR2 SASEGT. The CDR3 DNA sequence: TGTGCCAGCAGTGAATCAACAGGGCGCGAGCAGTACTTC. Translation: CASSESTGREQYF.

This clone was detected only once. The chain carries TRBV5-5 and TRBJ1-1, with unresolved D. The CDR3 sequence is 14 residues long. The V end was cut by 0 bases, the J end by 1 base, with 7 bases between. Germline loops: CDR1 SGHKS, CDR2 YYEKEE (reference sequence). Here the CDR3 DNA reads TGTGCCAGCAGCTTGGACGGCGGGAACACTGAAGCTTTCTTT. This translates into CASSLDGGNTEAFF.

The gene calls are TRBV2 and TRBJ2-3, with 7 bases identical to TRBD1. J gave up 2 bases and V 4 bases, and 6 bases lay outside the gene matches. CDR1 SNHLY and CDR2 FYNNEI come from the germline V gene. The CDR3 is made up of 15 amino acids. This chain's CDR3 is CASSGQGFNTDTQYF. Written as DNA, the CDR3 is TGTGCCAGCAGTGGACAGGGCTTTAACACAGATACGCAGTATTTT.

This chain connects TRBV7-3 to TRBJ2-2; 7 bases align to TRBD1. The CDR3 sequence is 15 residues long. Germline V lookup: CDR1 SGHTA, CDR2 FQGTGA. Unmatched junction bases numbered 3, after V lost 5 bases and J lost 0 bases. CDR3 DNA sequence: TGTGCCAGCAGCCGACAGGGCGCGAACACCGGGGAGCTGTTTTTT. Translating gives CASSRQGANTGELFF.

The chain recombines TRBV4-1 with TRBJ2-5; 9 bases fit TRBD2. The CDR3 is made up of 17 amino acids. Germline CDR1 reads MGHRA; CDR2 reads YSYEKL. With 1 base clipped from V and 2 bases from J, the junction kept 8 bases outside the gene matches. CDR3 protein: CASSQGGAGGIQETQYF. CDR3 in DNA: TGCGCCAGCAGCCAAGGAGGAGCGGGGGGTATTCAAGAGACCCAGTACTTC.

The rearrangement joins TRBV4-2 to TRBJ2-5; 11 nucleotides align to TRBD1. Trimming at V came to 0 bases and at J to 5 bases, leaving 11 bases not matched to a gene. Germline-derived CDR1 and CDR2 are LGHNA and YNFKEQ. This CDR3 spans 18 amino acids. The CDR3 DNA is TGTGCCAGCAGCCAAGAGACAAGTGGGACAGGGGGGGGTGAGACCCAGTACTTC. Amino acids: CASSQETSGTGGGETQYF.

The CDR3, as DNA: TGTGCCAGCAGTTACGGGGGGGGAGCTTATGGCTACACCTTC. This sequence encodes CASSYGGGAYGYTF. J is TRBJ1-2 and V is TRBV6-6; the D gene is possibly TRBD1 (5 bases). The CDR3 spans 14 residues. V was cut by 2 bases and J by 5 bases, with 12 bases left in between. Germline V gene sequence: CDR1 MNHNY, CDR2 SVGAGI (reference sequence).